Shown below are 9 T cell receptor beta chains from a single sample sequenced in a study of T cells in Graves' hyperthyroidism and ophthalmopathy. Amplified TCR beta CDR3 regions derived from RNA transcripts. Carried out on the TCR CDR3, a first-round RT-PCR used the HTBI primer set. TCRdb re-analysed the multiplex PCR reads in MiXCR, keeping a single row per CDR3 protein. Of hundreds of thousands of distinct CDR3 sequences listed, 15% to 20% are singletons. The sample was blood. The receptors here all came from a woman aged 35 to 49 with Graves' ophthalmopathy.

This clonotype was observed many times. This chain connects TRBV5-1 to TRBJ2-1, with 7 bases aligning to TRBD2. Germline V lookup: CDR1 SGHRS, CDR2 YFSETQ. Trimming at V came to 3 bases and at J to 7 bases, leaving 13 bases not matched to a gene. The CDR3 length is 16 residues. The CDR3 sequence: CASSSSSGTSSNEQFF. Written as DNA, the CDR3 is TGCGCCAGCAGCTCGTCCAGCGGGACCTCTAGTAATGAGCAGTTCTTC.

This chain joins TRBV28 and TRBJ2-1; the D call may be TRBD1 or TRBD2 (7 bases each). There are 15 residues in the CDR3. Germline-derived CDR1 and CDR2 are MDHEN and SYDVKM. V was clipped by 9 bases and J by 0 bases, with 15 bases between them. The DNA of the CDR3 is TGTGCCAGTCGGGGGGCAGGGGGCTCCTACAATGAGCAGTTCTTC. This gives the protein CASRGAGGSYNEQFF.

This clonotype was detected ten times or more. CDR3 protein: CASSPSTVNEKLFF. DNA for the CDR3: TGCGCCAGCAGCCCGTCGACAGTGAATGAAAAACTGTTTTTT. This chain links TRBV5-1 with TRBJ1-4; perhaps TRBD1 as D (5 bases). Trimming removed 4 bases from V and 5 bases from J, with 12 bases in between. Germline loops: CDR1 SGHRS, CDR2 YFSETQ. This CDR3 contains 14 residues.

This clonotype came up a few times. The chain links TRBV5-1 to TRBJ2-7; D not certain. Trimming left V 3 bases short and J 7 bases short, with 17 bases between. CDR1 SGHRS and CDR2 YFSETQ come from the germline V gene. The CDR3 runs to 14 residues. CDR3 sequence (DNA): TGCGCCAGCAGCTCGGACGAATATTCTCGGGAGCAGTACTTC. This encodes CASSSDEYSREQYF.

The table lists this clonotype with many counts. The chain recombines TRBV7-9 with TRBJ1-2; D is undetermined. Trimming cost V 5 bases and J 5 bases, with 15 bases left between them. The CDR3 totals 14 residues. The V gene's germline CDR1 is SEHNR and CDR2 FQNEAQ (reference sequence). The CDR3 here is CASSSTSLGYGYTF. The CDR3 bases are TGTGCCAGCAGCAGCACCTCGTTAGGTTATGGCTACACCTTC. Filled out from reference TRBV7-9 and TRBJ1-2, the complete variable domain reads DTGVSQNPRHKITKRGQNVTFRCDPISEHNRLYWYRQTLGQGPEFLTYFQNEAQLEKSRLLSDRFSAERPKGSFSTLEIQRTEQGDSAMYLCASSSTSLGYGYTFGSGTRLTVV.

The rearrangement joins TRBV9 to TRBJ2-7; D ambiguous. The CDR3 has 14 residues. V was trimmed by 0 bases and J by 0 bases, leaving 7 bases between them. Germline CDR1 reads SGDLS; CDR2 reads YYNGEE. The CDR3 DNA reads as TGTGCCAGCAGCGTAGAAGTTCTCTCCTACGAGCAGTACTTC. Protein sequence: CASSVEVLSYEQYF.

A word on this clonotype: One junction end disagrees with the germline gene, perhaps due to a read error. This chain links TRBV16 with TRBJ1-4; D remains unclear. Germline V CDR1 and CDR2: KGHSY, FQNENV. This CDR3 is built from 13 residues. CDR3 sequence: CASIQSDGEKLFF. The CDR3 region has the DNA TGTGCCAGCATCCAATCGGACGGCGAAAAACTGTTTTTT. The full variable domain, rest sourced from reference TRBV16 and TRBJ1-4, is GEEVAQTPKHLVRGEGQKAKLYCAPIKGHSYVFWYQQVLKNEFKFLISFQNENVFDETGMPKERFSAKCLPNSPCSLEIQATKLEDSAVYFCASIQSDGEKLFFGSGTQLSVL.

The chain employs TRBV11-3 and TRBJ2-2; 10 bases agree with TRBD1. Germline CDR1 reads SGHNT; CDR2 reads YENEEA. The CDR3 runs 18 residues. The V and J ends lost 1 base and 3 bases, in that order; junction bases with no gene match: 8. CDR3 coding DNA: TGTGCCAGCAGCTTAGGAACCGGGACAGGGGTGTACACCGGGGAGCTGTTTTTT. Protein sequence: CASSLGTGTGVYTGELFF.

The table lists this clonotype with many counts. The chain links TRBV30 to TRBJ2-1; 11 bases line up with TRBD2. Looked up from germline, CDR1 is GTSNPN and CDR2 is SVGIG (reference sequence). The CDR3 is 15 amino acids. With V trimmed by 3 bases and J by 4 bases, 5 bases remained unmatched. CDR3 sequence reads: CAWSAGLAGYNEQFF. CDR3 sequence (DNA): TGTGCCTGGAGCGCCGGACTAGCGGGTTACAATGAGCAGTTCTTC.